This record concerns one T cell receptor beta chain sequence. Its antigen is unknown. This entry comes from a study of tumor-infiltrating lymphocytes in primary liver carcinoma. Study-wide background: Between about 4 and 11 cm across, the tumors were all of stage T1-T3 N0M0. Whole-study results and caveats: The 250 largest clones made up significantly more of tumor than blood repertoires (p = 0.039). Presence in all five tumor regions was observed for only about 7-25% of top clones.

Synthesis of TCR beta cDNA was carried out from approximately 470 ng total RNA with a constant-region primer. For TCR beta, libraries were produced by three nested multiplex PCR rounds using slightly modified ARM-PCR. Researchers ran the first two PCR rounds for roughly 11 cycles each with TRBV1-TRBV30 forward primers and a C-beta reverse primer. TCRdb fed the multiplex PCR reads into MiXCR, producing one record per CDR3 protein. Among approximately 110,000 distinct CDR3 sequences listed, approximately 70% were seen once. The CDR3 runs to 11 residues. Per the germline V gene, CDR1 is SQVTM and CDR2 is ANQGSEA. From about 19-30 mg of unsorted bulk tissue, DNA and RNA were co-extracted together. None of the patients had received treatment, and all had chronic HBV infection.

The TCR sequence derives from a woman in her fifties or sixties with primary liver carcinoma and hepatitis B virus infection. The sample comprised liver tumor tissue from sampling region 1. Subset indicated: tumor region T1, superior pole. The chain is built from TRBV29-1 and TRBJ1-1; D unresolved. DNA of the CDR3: TGCAGTTCCAGCCGGGAGGTTGAAGCTTTCTTT. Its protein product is CSSSREVEAFF.